Listed below are T cell receptor beta chains from one sample, sequenced in a study of CD8 T cells in Susac syndrome. A single record per CDR3 protein comes from TCRdb applying MiXCR to the immunoSEQ multiplex PCR reads. The table has under 250,000 distinct CDR3 sequences, 85% to 95% seen once. The sequenced sample was CD4+ T cells from PBMCs. Source of these receptors: a human donor with multiple sclerosis. The CDR3 runs from the conserved cysteine through the conserved F or W. Each record gives: V gene, clone size, J gene, D gene, CDR3 DNA, CDR3 protein. A D gene is named only where the DNA matches it firmly. The size of a clone is reported for some rows only, either as once, few or many, or as a class for expanded clones.

TRBV6-1	.	TRBJ1-3	TRBD1	TGTGCCAGCAGGGTTAATCAGGGGGCTTTTGGAAACACCATATATTTT	CASRVNQGAFGNTIYF
TRBV20-1	once	TRBJ1-6	.	TGCAGTGCTAGGAAGGATATCGGGACTAATTCACCCCTCCACTTT	CSARKDIGTNSPLHF
TRBV2	.	TRBJ2-3	TRBD1	TGTGCCAGCAGTGACAACAGGGGGACAGATACGCAGTATTTT	CASSDNRGTDTQYF
TRBV6-2/TRBV6-3	.	TRBJ1-5	.	TGTGCCAGCAGTTCACTCCAGGGTCAGCCCCAGCATTTT	CASSSLQGQPQHF
TRBV15	.	TRBJ2-5	.	TGTGCCACCAGCAGAGATCCCGGGAGAGGAGAGACCCAGTACTTC	CATSRDPGRGETQYF
TRBV5-4	.	TRBJ2-1	.	TGTGCCAGCAGCCCCCCAGGTAGATACAATGAGCAGTTCTTC	CASSPPGRYNEQFF
TRBV28	.	TRBJ2-1	.	TGTGCCAGCAGTTTTTTAAGGGTTAACAATGAGCAGTTCTTC	CASSFLRVNNEQFF
TRBV6-5	once	TRBJ2-7	.	TGTGCCAGCAGTCTACCCTCCTACGAGCAGTACTTC	CASSLPSYEQYF
TRBV7-2	once	TRBJ2-6	.	TGTGCCAGCAGAAGTGGGAGCTCTGGGGCCAACGTCCTGACTTTC	CASRSGSSGANVLTF
TRBV7-8	.	TRBJ2-7	.	TGTGCCAGCACTCCGGGACCCTTCTCCTACGAGCAGTACTTC	CASTPGPFSYEQYF
TRBV19	.	TRBJ2-3	.	TGTGCCAGTAGTATTATTAGCGCGAGCACAGATACGCAGTATTTT	CASSIISASTDTQYF
TRBV6-1	.	TRBJ2-5	.	TGTGCCAGCAGTCCTCCCAGGTTCGGGGTAGGGGAGACCCAGTACTTC	CASSPPRFGVGETQYF
TRBV2	.	TRBJ1-5	.	TGTGCCAGCAGTGCAGGGTCTGGTCAGCCCCAGCATTTT	CASSAGSGQPQHF
TRBV30	.	TRBJ2-2	.	TGTGCCTACCCCCGGCAGGGGTTCACCGGGGAGCTGTTTTTT	CAYPRQGFTGELFF
TRBV9	.	TRBJ2-1	.	TGTGCCAGCAGCTCTTCACTAGAGTGGAATGAGCAGTTCTTC	CASSSSLEWNEQFF
TRBV7-2	.	TRBJ2-7	TRBD2	TGTGCCAGCAGCTTAGAAGCTAGCGGGGGGAGCGAGCAGTACTTC	CASSLEASGGSEQYF
TRBV19	.	TRBJ1-2	.	TGTGCCAGTAGCTACGGGAAGCCTGATGGCTACACCTTC	CASSYGKPDGYTF
TRBV7-2	.	TRBJ2-3	TRBD2	TGTGCCAGCAGCTCCGTAGCGGGAGGGCCCCGGGATACGCAGTATTTT	CASSSVAGGPRDTQYF
TRBV3-1	.	TRBJ1-2	.	TGTGCCAGCAGCCACGGGGACACTCATGGCTACACCTTC	CASSHGDTHGYTF
TRBV11-1	.	TRBJ1-6	.	TGTGCCAGCAGCTTAGACGGCAGAGATTCACCCCTCCACTTT	CASSLDGRDSPLHF
TRBV7-9	.	TRBJ2-6	.	TGTGCCAGCAGCCTCCAGGTTCCCTCTGGGGCCAACGTCCTGACTTTC	CASSLQVPSGANVLTF
TRBV13	few	TRBJ2-1	TRBD2	TGTGCCAGCAGTCCTAGACTAGCTCTCTACAATGAGCAGTTCTTC	CASSPRLALYNEQFF
TRBV24-1	.	TRBJ1-1	.	TGTGCCACCAGTTCGAGACAAGGGGCTGAAGCTTTCTTT	CATSSRQGAEAFF
TRBV4-1	.	TRBJ1-1	.	TGCGCCAGCAGCCAAGGGGGAAGGGTGAACACTGAAGCTTTCTTT	CASSQGGRVNTEAFF
TRBV3-1	.	TRBJ1-2	.	TGTGCCAGCAGCCAAGTATTAGGTCAGGGAGGTGGCTACACCTTC	CASSQVLGQGGGYTF
TRBV29-1	once	TRBJ2-3	.	TGCAGCGTCCAAAAACCGGGGCCAGATACGCAGTATTTT	CSVQKPGPDTQYF
TRBV4-1	.	TRBJ2-1	.	TGCGCCAGCAGCTCTCCGGACAAACGGGGGCAGTTCTTC	CASSSPDKRGQFF
TRBV6-1	once	TRBJ2-7	.	TGTGCCAGCGCCCGCATGATAGACTACGAGCAGTACTTC	CASARMIDYEQYF
TRBV30	.	TRBJ1-1	.	TGTGCCTGGACCCGGGGGGGCACTGAAGCTTTCTTT	CAWTRGGTEAFF
TRBV15	.	TRBJ1-2	TRBD1	TGTGCCACCAGCAGAGATCCATGGGGACAGGGTCTTCACACCTTC	CATSRDPWGQGLHTF
TRBV11-3	.	TRBJ2-1	TRBD1	TGTGCCAGCACCCGGAACTTCGGGACAGGGGACAATGAGCAGTTCTTC	CASTRNFGTGDNEQFF
TRBV29-1	.	TRBJ2-3	.	TGCAGCGTTGGTGGCAGGGCCACAGATACGCAGTATTTT	CSVGGRATDTQYF
TRBV19	.	TRBJ2-3	.	TGTGCCAGTAGATTCGCGGGGACAGATACGCAGTATTTT	CASRFAGTDTQYF
TRBV3-1	once	TRBJ2-7	.	TGTGCCAGCAGCCAAGCGGGACGGAGATACGAGCAGTACTTC	CASSQAGRRYEQYF
TRBV7-9	.	TRBJ2-2	.	TGTGCCAGCAGCTTACAAACCTTGAACACCGGGGAGCTGTTTTTT	CASSLQTLNTGELFF
TRBV2	.	TRBJ2-2	.	TGTGCCAGCAGTGAAGTTTCATCCGAGGCCGGGGAGCTGTTTTTT	CASSEVSSEAGELFF
TRBV10-1	.	TRBJ2-7	TRBD2	TGCGCCAGCAGCCGCGGGGGGAACGAGCAGTACTTC	CASSRGGNEQYF
TRBV7-9	once	TRBJ2-1	.	TGTGCCAGCAGCTTAGATTTTGATTCGGTCAATGAGCAGTTCTTC	CASSLDFDSVNEQFF
TRBV9	.	TRBJ2-3	.	TGTGCCAGCAGCGTAGGACTAGAGTTGACAGATACGCAGTATTTT	CASSVGLELTDTQYF
TRBV10-3	once	TRBJ2-2	.	TGTGCCATCAGTACGGGACAGAACACCGGGGAGCTGTTTTTT	CAISTGQNTGELFF
TRBV10-2	.	TRBJ2-3	.	TGCGCCAGCAGTGACCTGGGCCCCAGAGGGGATACGCAGTATTTT	CASSDLGPRGDTQYF
TRBV29-1	.	TRBJ2-3	TRBD1	TGCAGCGTTGGCCCAGGGGGCCCAGATACGCAGTATTTT	CSVGPGGPDTQYF
TRBV11-2	.	TRBJ2-7	TRBD1	TGTGCCAGCAGCTTAGTGGCCCCGGGACAGGGTTCCGAGCAGTACTTC	CASSLVAPGQGSEQYF
TRBV3-1	.	TRBJ2-5	.	TGTGCCAGCAGCCAAGATTCGGCAGGCCAAGAGACCCAGTACTTC	CASSQDSAGQETQYF
TRBV6-1	.	TRBJ2-5	.	TGTGCCAGCAGTGAATGGGCGGTCCAAGAGACCCAGTACTTC	CASSEWAVQETQYF
TRBV12-3/TRBV12-4	.	TRBJ1-1	.	TGTGCCAGCAGTTTACAGGGGAAGGCTGAAGCTTTCTTT	CASSLQGKAEAFF
TRBV24-1	.	TRBJ1-5	.	TGTGCCACCAGGATCGGAAAGCCCCCCTCGGGTCAGCCCCAGCATTTT	CATRIGKPPSGQPQHF
TRBV20-1	.	TRBJ2-1	TRBD2	TGCAGTGCTAGTCCCCTAGCGGGAGGGTACAATGAGCAGTTCTTC	CSASPLAGGYNEQFF
TRBV21-1	.	TRBJ1-3	.	TGTGCCAGCACCGGCCGAGGGGATCCGGCTGGAAACACCATATATTTT	CASTGRGDPAGNTIYF